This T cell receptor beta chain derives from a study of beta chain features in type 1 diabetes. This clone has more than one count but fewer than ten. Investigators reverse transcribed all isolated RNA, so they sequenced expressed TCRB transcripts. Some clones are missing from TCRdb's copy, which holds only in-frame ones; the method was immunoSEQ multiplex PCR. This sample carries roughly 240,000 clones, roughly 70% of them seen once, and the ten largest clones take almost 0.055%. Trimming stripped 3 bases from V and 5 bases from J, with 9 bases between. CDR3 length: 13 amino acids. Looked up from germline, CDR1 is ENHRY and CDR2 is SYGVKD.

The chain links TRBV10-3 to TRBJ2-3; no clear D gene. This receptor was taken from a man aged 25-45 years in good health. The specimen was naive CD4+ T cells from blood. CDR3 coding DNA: TGTGCCATCAGTGAACGGCCCGGAGATACGCAGTATTTT. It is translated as CAISERPGDTQYF.